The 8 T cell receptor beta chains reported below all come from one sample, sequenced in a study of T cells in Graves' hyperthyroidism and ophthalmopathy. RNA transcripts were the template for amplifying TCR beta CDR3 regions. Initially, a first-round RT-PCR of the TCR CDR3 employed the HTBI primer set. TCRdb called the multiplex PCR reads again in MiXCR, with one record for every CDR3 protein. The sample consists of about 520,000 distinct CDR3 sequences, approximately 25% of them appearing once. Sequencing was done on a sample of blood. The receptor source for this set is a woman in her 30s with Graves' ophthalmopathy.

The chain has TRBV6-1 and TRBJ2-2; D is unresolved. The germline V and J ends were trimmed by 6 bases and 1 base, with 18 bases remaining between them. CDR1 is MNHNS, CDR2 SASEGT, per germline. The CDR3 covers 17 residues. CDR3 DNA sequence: TGTGCCAGCAGGCCTACCGGACCAATACAGAACACCGGGGAGCTGTTTTTT. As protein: CASRPTGPIQNTGELFF.

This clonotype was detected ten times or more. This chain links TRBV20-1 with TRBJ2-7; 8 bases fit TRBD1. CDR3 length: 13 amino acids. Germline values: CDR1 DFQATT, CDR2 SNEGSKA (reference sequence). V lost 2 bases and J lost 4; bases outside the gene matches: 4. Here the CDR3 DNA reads TGCAGTGCTAGACCCAGGGGGCGATACGAGCAGTACTTC. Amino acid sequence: CSARPRGRYEQYF.

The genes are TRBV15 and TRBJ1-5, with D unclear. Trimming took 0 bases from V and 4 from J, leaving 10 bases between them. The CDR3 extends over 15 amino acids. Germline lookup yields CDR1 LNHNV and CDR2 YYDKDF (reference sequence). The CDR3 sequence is CATSRDLPANQPQHF. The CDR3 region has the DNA TGTGCCACCAGCAGAGATCTGCCAGCGAATCAGCCCCAGCATTTT.

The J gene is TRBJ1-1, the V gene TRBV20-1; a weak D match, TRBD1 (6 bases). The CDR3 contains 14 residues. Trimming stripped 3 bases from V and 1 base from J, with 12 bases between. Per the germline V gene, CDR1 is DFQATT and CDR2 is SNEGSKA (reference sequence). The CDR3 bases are TGCAGTGCTAGGGACAGCATACAGAACACTGAAGCTTTCTTT. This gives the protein CSARDSIQNTEAFF.

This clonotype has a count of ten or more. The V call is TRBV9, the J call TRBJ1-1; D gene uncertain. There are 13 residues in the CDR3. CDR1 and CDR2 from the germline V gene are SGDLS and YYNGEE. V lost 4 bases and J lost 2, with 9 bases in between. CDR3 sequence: CASSRRYNTEAFF. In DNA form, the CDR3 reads TGTGCCAGCAGCCGGCGTTACAACACTGAAGCTTTCTTT.

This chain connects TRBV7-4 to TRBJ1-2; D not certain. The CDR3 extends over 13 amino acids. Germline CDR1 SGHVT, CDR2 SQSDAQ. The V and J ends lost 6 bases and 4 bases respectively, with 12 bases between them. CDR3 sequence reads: CASRQRRTYGYTF. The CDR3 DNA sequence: TGTGCCAGCAGGCAGAGAAGGACCTATGGCTACACCTTC.

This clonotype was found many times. The CDR3 sequence is CASSYSKELWAGWPNNQPQHF. As DNA, the CDR3 is TGTGCCAGCAGTTACTCGAAAGAGCTCTGGGCAGGGTGGCCCAACAATCAGCCCCAGCATTTT. The rearrangement uses TRBV6-2 or TRBV6-3 and TRBJ1-5; D perhaps matches TRBD1 (5 bases). CDR1 MNHEY and CDR2 SVGEGT come from the germline V gene. V lost 0 bases to trimming and J lost 3 bases, with 27 bases between them. CDR3 length: 21 amino acids.

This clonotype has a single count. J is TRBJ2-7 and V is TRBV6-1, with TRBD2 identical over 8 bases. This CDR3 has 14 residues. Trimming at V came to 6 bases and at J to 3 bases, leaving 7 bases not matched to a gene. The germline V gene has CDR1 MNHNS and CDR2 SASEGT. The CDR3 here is CASRTSRGGYEQYF. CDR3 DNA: TGTGCCAGCAGGACGTCCCGGGGGGGCTACGAGCAGTACTTC.